The 8 T cell receptor beta chains presented below share a single source sample, sequenced in a study of molecular identifiers for immune sequencing clone quantification. One entry per CDR3 protein results from TCRdb running MiXCR on the PCR reads. The table lists about 510,000 distinct CDR3 sequences, roughly 24% of them singletons. Sample: naive CD8+ T cells from blood, with Jurkat cell RNA spiked in. Subset denoted: FACS-sorted CD8+CD4-CCR7+CD45RA+ naive T cells. Source of these receptors: a human donor in good health. Some libraries in this study had Jurkat cell RNA spiked in.

V and J are TRBV30 and TRBJ1-5; perhaps TRBD1 as D (5 bases). Trimming removed 2 bases at V and 6 bases at J, with 17 bases between. The CDR3 totals 15 residues. Germline CDR1 GTSNPN, CDR2 SVGIG (reference sequence). The CDR3 loop reads CAWSQGTFNFQPQHF. The CDR3 coding sequence is TGTGCCTGGAGTCAGGGTACATTTAATTTTCAGCCCCAGCATTTT.

This clonotype was seen ten or more times. The chain combines TRBV29-1 with TRBJ2-3; maybe TRBD1 (6 bases). The CDR3 covers 15 residues. The germline V and J ends were trimmed by 6 bases and 7 bases, with 23 bases remaining between them. The V gene's germline CDR1 is SQVTM and CDR2 ANQGSEA. CDR3 sequence reads: CSVVPQGKTQNTQYF. The CDR3 DNA sequence: TGCAGCGTCGTCCCACAGGGCAAAACGCAAAATACGCAGTATTTT.

V and J are TRBV6-6 and TRBJ1-5; D unresolved. This CDR3 region has 13 residues. V was clipped by 2 bases and J by 7 bases, with 9 bases between them. Germline loops: CDR1 MNHNY, CDR2 SVGAGI (reference sequence). In DNA, the CDR3 is TGTGCCAGCAGTTACGATCATGGGCAGCCCCAGCATTTT. Its translation is CASSYDHGQPQHF.

The rearrangement joins TRBV7-9 to TRBJ2-3; 16 nucleotides match TRBD2. Germline V gives CDR1 SEHNR, CDR2 FQNEAQ (reference sequence). The trim removed 7 bases at V and 5 bases at J, leaving 9 bases unmatched. The CDR3 extends over 17 amino acids. The CDR3: CASTQTGTSGRVDTQYF. CDR3 bases: TGTGCCAGCACCCAGACCGGGACTAGCGGGAGGGTAGATACGCAGTATTTT.

The gene calls are TRBV20-1 and TRBJ2-4; no definite D call. The CDR3 sequence is 15 residues long. Germline-derived CDR1 and CDR2 are DFQATT and SNEGSKA (reference sequence). The germline V and J ends were trimmed by 5 bases and 5 bases, with 19 bases remaining between them. The CDR3 reads CSAAQISDLENIQYF. For the CDR3, the DNA is TGCAGTGCTGCGCAGATCAGTGACCTGGAAAACATTCAGTACTTC.

The genes are TRBV25-1 and TRBJ2-3; D is perhaps TRBD2 (6 bases). There are 15 residues in the CDR3. V lost 1 base, J lost 0 bases, and 8 bases lay in between. The V gene's germline CDR1 is MGHDK and CDR2 SYGVNS. CDR3 sequence: CASSEWGESTDTQYF. In nucleotides, the CDR3 is TGTGCCAGCAGTGAATGGGGGGAAAGCACAGATACGCAGTATTTT. The entire variable domain, with the rest obtained from reference TRBV25-1 and TRBJ2-3, is as follows: EADIYQTPRYLVIGTGKKITLECSQTMGHDKMYWYQQDPGMELHLIHYSYGVNSTEKGDLSSESTVSRIRTEHFPLTLESARPSHTSQYLCASSEWGESTDTQYFGPGTRLTVL.

The CDR3 DNA sequence: TGTGCCAGCAGCTCTGAGCGGGAGGTAGGGGAGACCCAGTACTTC. The encoded protein is CASSSEREVGETQYF. V is TRBV7-9 and J is TRBJ2-5, with 9 bases identical to TRBD2. Germline V CDR1 and CDR2: SEHNR, FQNEAQ (reference sequence). The CDR3 spans 15 residues. Losses at the gene ends were 4 bases for V and 5 bases for J; bases not matched to a gene: 8.

Concerning this clonotype itself: A read error is possible here, since a much larger clone lies one base away. CDR3 residues: CATSGDNGDGNTIYF. CDR3 DNA sequence: TGTGCCACCAGCGGAGATAATGGGGATGGAAACACCATATATTTT. The chain recombines TRBV15 with TRBJ1-3; D gene uncertain. Germline V gene lookup returns CDR1 LNHNV and CDR2 YYDKDF (reference sequence). The CDR3 is 15 residues long. The full variable domain, with the rest looked up from reference TRBV15 and TRBJ1-3, is DAMVIQNPRYQVTQFGKPVTLSCSQTLNHNVMYWYQQKSSQAPKLLFHYYDKDFNNEADTPDNFQSRRPNTSFCFLDIRSPGLGDTAMYLCATSGDNGDGNTIYFGEGSWLTVV.